This T cell receptor (beta chain) was captured in a study of blood T cell repertoires in COVID-19. This clone was detected once. V was pared by 7 bases and J by 0 bases, with 12 bases between. Per the germline V gene, CDR1 is SQVTM and CDR2 is ANQGSEA. The CDR3 consists of 13 residues. The authors' processing: Using reference gene primer amplification, nucleated cell counts were estimated. Generated by immunoSEQ multiplex PCR, the TCRdb table keeps only in-frame clones and is missing some. V and J calls and clone size are as listed in that table; D and trimming were resolved from the DNA. This table has about 120,000 clones, around nine tenths appearing once.

V is TRBV29-1 and J is TRBJ2-5, with D perhaps matching TRBD2 (5 bases). Sequencing used peripheral blood. The TCR comes from a human donor in a cohort sampled during active COVID-19. The CDR3 here is CSAGLIDQETQYF. The CDR3 nucleotides read TGCAGCGCCGGACTCATTGACCAAGAGACCCAGTACTTC.